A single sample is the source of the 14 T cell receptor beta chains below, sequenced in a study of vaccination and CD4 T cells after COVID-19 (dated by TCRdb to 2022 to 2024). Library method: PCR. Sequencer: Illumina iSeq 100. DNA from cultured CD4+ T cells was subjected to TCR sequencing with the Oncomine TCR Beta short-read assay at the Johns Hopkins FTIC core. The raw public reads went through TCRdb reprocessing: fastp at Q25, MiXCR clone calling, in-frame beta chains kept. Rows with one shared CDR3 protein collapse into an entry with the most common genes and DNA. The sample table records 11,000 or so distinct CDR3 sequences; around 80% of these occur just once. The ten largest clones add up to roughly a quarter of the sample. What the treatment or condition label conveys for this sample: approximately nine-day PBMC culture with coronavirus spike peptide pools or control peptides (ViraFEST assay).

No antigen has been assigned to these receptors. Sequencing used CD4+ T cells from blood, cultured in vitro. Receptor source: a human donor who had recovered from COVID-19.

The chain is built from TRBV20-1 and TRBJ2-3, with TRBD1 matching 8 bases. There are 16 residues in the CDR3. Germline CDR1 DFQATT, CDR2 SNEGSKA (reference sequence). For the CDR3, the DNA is TGCAGCGACCGGCTTGGACAGGGCGTAGGGACAGATACGCAGTATTTT. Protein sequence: CSDRLGQGVGTDTQYF.

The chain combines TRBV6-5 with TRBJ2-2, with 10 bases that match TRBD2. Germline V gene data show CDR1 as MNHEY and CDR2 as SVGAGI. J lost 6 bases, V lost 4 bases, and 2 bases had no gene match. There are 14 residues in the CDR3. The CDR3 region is CASSSSGRAGELFF. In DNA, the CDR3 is TGTGCCAGCAGTTCAAGCGGGAGGGCCGGGGAGCTGTTTTTT.

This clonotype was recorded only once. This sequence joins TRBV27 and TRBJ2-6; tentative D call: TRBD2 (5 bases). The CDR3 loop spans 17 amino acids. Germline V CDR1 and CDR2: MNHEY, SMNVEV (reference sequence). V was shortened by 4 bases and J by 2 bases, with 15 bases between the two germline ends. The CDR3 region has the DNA TGTGCCAGCAGTTCGTCCCCGGGAAGTACTGGGGCCAACGTCCTGACTTTC. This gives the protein CASSSSPGSTGANVLTF.

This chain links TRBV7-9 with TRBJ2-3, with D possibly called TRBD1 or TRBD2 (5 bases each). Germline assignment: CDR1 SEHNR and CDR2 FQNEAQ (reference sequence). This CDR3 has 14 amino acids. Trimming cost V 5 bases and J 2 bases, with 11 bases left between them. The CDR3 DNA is TGTGCCAGCAGCCCGGGACGCTACACAGATACGCAGTATTTT. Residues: CASSPGRYTDTQYF.

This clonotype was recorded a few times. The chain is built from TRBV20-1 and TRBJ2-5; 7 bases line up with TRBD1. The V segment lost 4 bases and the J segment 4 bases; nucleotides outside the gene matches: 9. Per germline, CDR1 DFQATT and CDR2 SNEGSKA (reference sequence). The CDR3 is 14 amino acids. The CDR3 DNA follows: TGCAGTGCTACACCGGGACAGCTTAGAGAGACCCAGTACTTC. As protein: CSATPGQLRETQYF.

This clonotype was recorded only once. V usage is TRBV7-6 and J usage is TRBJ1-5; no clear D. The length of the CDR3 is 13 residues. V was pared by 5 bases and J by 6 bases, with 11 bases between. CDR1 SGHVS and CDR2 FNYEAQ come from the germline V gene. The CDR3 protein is CASSLNTGQPQHF. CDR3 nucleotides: TGTGCCAGCAGCCTAAACACCGGTCAGCCCCAGCATTTT.

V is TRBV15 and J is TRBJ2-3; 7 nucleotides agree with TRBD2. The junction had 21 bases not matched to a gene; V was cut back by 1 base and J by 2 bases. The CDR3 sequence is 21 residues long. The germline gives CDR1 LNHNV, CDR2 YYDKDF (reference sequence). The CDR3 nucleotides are TGTGCCACCAGCAGAGGAGGTTGGGAGGAGTGGGCTAGCGGAAACACAGATACGCAGTATTTT. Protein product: CATSRGGWEEWASGNTDTQYF.

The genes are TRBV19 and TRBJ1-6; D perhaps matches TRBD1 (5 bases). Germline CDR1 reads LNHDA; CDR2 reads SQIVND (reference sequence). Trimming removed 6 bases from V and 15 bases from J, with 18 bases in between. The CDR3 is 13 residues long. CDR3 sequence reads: CASRYGIGTNLHF. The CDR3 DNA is TGTGCCAGTAGATACGGAATAGGGACCAACCTCCACTTT.

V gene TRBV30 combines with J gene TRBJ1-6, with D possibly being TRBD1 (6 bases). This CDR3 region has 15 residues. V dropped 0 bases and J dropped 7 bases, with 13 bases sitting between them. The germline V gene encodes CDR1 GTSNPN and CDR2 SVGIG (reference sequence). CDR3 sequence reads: CAWSVRLQGNSPLHF. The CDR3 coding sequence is TGTGCCTGGAGTGTAAGGTTACAGGGAAATTCACCCCTCCACTTT.

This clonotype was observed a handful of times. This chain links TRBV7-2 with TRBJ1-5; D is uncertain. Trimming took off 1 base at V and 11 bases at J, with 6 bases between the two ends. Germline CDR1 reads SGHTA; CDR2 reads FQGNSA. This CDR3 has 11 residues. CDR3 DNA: TGTGCCAGCAGCTTAGGGGGATCCCAGCATTTT. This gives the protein CASSLGGSQHF. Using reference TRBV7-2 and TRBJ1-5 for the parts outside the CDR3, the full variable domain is GAGVSQSPSNKVTEKGKDVELRCDPISGHTALYWYRQSLGQGLEFLIYFQGNSAPDKSGLPSDRFSAERTGGSVSTLTIQRTQQEDSAVYLCASSLGGSQHFGDGTRLSIL.

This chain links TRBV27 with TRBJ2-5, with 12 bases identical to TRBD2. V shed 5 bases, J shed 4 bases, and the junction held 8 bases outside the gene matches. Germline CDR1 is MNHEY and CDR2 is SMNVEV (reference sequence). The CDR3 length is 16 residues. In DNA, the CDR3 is TGTGCCAGCAGTCCCCCCCCGGGACTAGCGGGAGAGACCCAGTACTTC. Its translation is CASSPPPGLAGETQYF.

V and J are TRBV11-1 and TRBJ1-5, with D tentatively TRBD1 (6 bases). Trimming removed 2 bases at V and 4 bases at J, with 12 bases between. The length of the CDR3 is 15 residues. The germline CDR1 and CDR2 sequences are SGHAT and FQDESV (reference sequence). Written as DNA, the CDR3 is TGTGCCAGCAGCTTATTGGGGACACCGAATCAGCCCCAGCATTTT. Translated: CASSLLGTPNQPQHF. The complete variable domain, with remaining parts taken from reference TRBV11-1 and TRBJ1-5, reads EAEVAQSPRYKITEKSQAVAFWCDPISGHATLYWYRQILGQGPELLVQFQDESVVDDSQLPKDRFSAERLKGVDSTLKIQPAELGDSAMYLCASSLLGTPNQPQHFGDGTRLSIL.

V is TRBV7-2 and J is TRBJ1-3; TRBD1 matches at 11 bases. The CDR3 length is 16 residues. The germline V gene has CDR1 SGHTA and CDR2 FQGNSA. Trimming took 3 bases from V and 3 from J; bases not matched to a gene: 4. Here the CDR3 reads CASSLGTGGNGNTIYF. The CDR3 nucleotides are TGTGCCAGCAGCTTGGGGACAGGGGGAAATGGAAACACCATATATTTT.

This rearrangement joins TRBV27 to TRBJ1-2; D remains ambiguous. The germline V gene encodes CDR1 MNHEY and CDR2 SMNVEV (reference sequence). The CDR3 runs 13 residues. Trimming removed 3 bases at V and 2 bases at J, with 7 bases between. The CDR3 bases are TGTGCCAGCAGTTTTAGAGAGAACTATGGCTACACCTTC. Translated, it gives CASSFRENYGYTF.